One and the same sample provided the 8 T cell receptor beta chains below, sequenced in a study of sequential checkpoint blockade in melanoma. Generated by immunoSEQ multiplex PCR, the TCRdb table keeps only in-frame clones and is missing some. Of more than 5,500 clones listed, less than 25% were seen once; the top ten hold 8.5% to 10%. Noted treatment: randomized to nivolumab then ipilimumab (arm A) or the reverse (arm B). This specimen consisted of tumor tissue (inferred from file names), obtained from a patient given nivolumab and ipilimumab in sequence. Receptors originate from a human donor with melanoma.

This clone has only a few counts. The rearrangement joins TRBV30 to TRBJ2-1; TRBD1 might be the D (5 bases). With 1 base removed from V and 7 bases from J, the gap between germline ends came to 11 bases. Germline-derived CDR1 and CDR2 are GTSNPN and SVGIG (reference sequence). The CDR3 is 13 residues long. In DNA, the CDR3 is TGTGCCTGGAGTGAAGGGGCGCGAAATGAGCAGTTCTTC. This gives the protein CAWSEGARNEQFF.

The V and J genes are TRBV30 and TRBJ1-1, with 7 bases fitting TRBD1. Germline CDR1 GTSNPN, CDR2 SVGIG (reference sequence). The length of the CDR3 is 11 residues. After removal of 8 bases from V and 6 bases from J, the junction contained 6 bases not matched to a gene. CDR3 sequence reads: CAQGGYAEAFF. The CDR3 bases are TGTGCCCAGGGGGGGTACGCTGAAGCTTTCTTT.

This clone was seen a few times. The V call is TRBV6-8, the J call TRBJ2-3, with D maybe TRBD2 (6 bases). Germline loops: CDR1 MNHGY, CDR2 SAAAGT. Deletions cut 2 bases from V and 14 bases from J, with 14 bases between. The CDR3 covers 12 residues. The CDR3 loop is CASSYGGTERYF. CDR3 coding DNA: TGTGCCAGCAGTTACGGGGGGACTGAAAGGTATTTT.

This clone showed up many times. The chain employs TRBV6-8 and TRBJ2-7; either TRBD1 or TRBD2 may fit D (5 bases each). CDR1 is MNHGY, CDR2 SAAAGT, per germline. The CDR3 spans 13 residues. With 8 bases removed from V and 7 bases from J, the gap between germline ends came to 18 bases. The CDR3 sequence: CASSLRGPGEQYV. CDR3 in DNA: TGTGCCAGCTCACTTAGGGGACCGGGAGAGCAGTACGTC.

This CDR3 is CASSYRPLGQGNKNEQFF. CDR3 nucleotides: TGTGCCAGCAGTTACAGACCGCTCGGACAGGGAAATAAAAATGAGCAGTTCTTC. The chain uses TRBV6-8 and TRBJ2-1, with 8 bases identical to TRBD1. This CDR3 comprises 18 residues. The germline gives CDR1 MNHGY, CDR2 SAAAGT. V lost 2 bases to trimming and J lost 7 bases; unmatched junction nucleotides: 16.

This clone was recorded a few times. The chain combines TRBV6-8 with TRBJ1-2, with 7 bases identical to TRBD1. This CDR3 is built from 14 residues. Germline lookup yields CDR1 MNHGY and CDR2 SAAAGT. Trimming at V came to 8 bases and at J to 4 bases, leaving 10 bases not matched to a gene. CDR3 sequence (DNA): TGTGCCAGCCTTGGCGACAGGGCAGTCTATGGCTACACCTTC. Amino acid sequence: CASLGDRAVYGYTF.

This clone was counted a few times. This chain uses TRBV9 with TRBJ1-3, with 8 bases matching TRBD1. V shed 6 bases, J shed 5 bases, and the junction held 16 bases outside the gene matches. The CDR3 is made up of 17 amino acids. In germline, CDR1 is SGDLS, CDR2 YYNGEE. The CDR3 protein is CASTKEVDRGVRNTIYF. CDR3 bases: TGTGCCAGCACCAAGGAGGTTGACAGGGGCGTCCGAAACACCATATATTTT.

This clone was counted at least ten times. The genes are TRBV9 and TRBJ2-1, with 8 bases lining up with TRBD2. The J segment lost 7 bases and the V segment lost 3 bases, leaving 9 bases of the junction unmatched. CDR3 length: 15 residues. The germline CDR1 and CDR2 sequences are SGDLS and YYNGEE. Here the CDR3 reads CASSAPGLEPNEQFF. The CDR3 DNA reads TGTGCCAGCAGCGCACCGGGACTAGAACCTAATGAGCAGTTCTTC.